The rows below give T cell receptor beta chains drawn from one sample of a study of regulatory T cells in long-lasting Graves disease. TCRdb used MiXCR to reprocess the multiplex PCR reads, holding one entry per CDR3 protein. The sample contains approximately 490,000 distinct CDR3 sequences, roughly 15% of which appear only once. Separately, the same data were catalogued under a study of T cells in Graves' hyperthyroidism and ophthalmopathy.

Sequencing was performed on peripheral blood mononuclear cells (PBMCs), taken at new diagnosis, from a patient treated with antithyroid drugs. The source of these receptors is a middle-aged man with Graves disease. Both conserved end residues are part of each CDR3. Each record gives: J gene, D gene, clone size, V gene, CDR3 protein, CDR3 DNA. D genes are given only for firm matches. Some rows have no size entry. The others give once, few or many, or a class for an expanded clone.

TRBJ2-1 TRBD2 once TRBV6-2/TRBV6-3 CASSYSKAGGVNEQFF TGTGCCAGCAGTTACTCGAAAGCGGGAGGGGTCAATGAGCAGTTCTTC
TRBJ2-1 - few TRBV6-5 CASSYQTRGVHNEQFF TGTGCCAGCAGTTACCAGACTAGAGGGGTACACAATGAGCAGTTCTTC
TRBJ2-7 - - TRBV19 CASSIKAGAYEQYF TGTGCCAGTAGTATAAAGGCAGGGGCCTACGAGCAGTACTTC
TRBJ2-1 TRBD2 many TRBV5-1 CASSLGGTSGGHNEQFF TGCGCCAGCAGCTTGGGGGGGACTAGCGGGGGCCACAATGAGCAGTTCTTC
TRBJ2-4 - - TRBV9 CASSVELADIQYF TGTGCCAGCAGCGTAGAACTAGCAGACATTCAGTACTTC
TRBJ2-7 TRBD2 - TRBV29-1 CSVEDRGSGSYATGGLSSYEQYF TGCAGCGTTGAAGATCGGGGTAGCGGGAGTTATGCTACCGGAGGGTTAAGCTCCTACGAGCAGTACTTC
TRBJ2-1 - few TRBV10-2 CASGGLLQGYNEQFF TGCGCCAGCGGTGGACTCCTCCAAGGATACAATGAGCAGTTCTTC
TRBJ2-1 TRBD1 - TRBV20-1 CSARDLTGGYNEQFF TGCAGTGCTAGAGATTTGACAGGGGGTTACAATGAGCAGTTCTTC
TRBJ2-5 - many TRBV30 CAWSPPGQETQYF TGTGCCTGGAGTCCGCCGGGGCAAGAGACCCAGTACTTC
TRBJ2-7 - - TRBV10-3 CAISEGWWEQYF TGTGCCATCAGTGAGGGATGGTGGGAGCAGTACTTC
TRBJ2-7 TRBD2 many TRBV29-1 CSGTSGRGEQYF TGCAGCGGCACTAGCGGGAGAGGCGAGCAGTACTTC
TRBJ2-1 - many TRBV7-9 CASSGTRTYNEQFF TGTGCCAGCAGCGGGACACGGACCTACAATGAGCAGTTCTTC
TRBJ1-1 - many TRBV5-1 CASSLIETEAFF TGCGCCAGCAGCTTGATTGAAACTGAAGCTTTCTTT
TRBJ1-1 TRBD1 few TRBV10-1 CASSDQGASEAFF TGCGCCAGCAGTGACCAGGGGGCTAGTGAAGCTTTCTTT
TRBJ2-3 - many TRBV11-2 CASSPTPYSGDTQYF TGTGCCAGCAGCCCTACTCCTTACTCGGGCGATACGCAGTATTTT
TRBJ1-4 TRBD1 - TRBV24-1 CATDRGTGEKLFF TGTGCCACGGACAGGGGGACGGGTGAAAAACTGTTTTTT
TRBJ2-2 TRBD2 - TRBV29-1 CSVILAGVGENTRELFF TGCAGCGTTATACTAGCGGGAGTAGGGGAGAACACCAGGGAGCTGTTTTTT
TRBJ2-3 - many TRBV20-1 CSARSSDDTQYF TGCAGTGCTCGAAGCTCGGACGATACGCAGTATTTT
TRBJ1-2 TRBD1 few TRBV9 CASSVGTGLYGYTF TGTGCCAGCAGCGTCGGGACAGGGCTATATGGCTACACCTTC
TRBJ1-1 - many TRBV27 CASSLEAGARTEAFF TGTGCCAGCAGTTTAGAGGCAGGGGCCCGCACTGAAGCTTTCTTT
TRBJ2-5 - - TRBV28 CASSSQKTQYF TGTGCCAGCAGTTCCCAAAAGACCCAGTACTTC
TRBJ2-5 - many TRBV28 CASSFPGRETQYF TGTGCCAGCAGTTTTCCAGGGCGAGAGACCCAGTACTTC
TRBJ1-4 - - TRBV7-2 CASSPRVGYEKLFF TGTGCCAGCAGCCCCCGGGTGGGCTACGAAAAACTGTTTTTT
TRBJ2-3 TRBD2 many TRBV2 CASSDREGDTQYF TGTGCCAGCAGTGACAGGGAGGGAGATACGCAGTATTTT
TRBJ2-1 - - TRBV19 CASSSIDRSEQFF TGTGCCAGTAGCTCAATAGACAGAAGTGAGCAGTTCTTC
TRBJ1-1 - - TRBV5-1 CASSLTGYGNTEAFF TGCGCCAGCAGCTTGACAGGGTACGGGAACACTGAAGCTTTCTTT
TRBJ2-1 TRBD2 many TRBV5-1 CASSALGGREHNEQFF TGCGCCAGCAGCGCCCTTGGGGGGAGGGAGCACAATGAGCAGTTCTTC
TRBJ2-1 TRBD1 few TRBV29-1 CSVASGQGAIEQFF TGCAGCGTTGCTAGCGGACAGGGGGCGATTGAGCAGTTCTTC
TRBJ2-7 - many TRBV27 CASRLGGIASNEQYF TGTGCCAGCAGATTAGGCGGGATAGCGTCTAACGAGCAGTACTTC
TRBJ2-7 - few TRBV24-1 CATSPRGSYEQYF TGTGCCACCAGCCCCCGGGGCTCCTACGAGCAGTACTTC
TRBJ2-7 - many TRBV24-1 CATSDSGETRVHEQYF TGTGCCACCAGTGACTCAGGGGAAACAAGAGTCCACGAGCAGTACTTC
TRBJ2-3 - many TRBV20-1 CSATRGGLLDTQYF TGCAGTGCTACCAGGGGGGGATTATTAGATACGCAGTATTTT
TRBJ2-2 TRBD2 - TRBV10-2 CASSRPGLAVPGELFF TGCGCCAGCAGTAGGCCGGGACTAGCGGTTCCCGGGGAGCTGTTTTTT
TRBJ2-7 - - TRBV12-3/TRBV12-4 CATGPLFHEQYF TGTGCCACTGGCCCCCTCTTTCACGAGCAGTACTTC
TRBJ2-7 - many TRBV28 CASSLLTTRGQYF TGTGCCAGCAGTTTGTTAACGACCCGGGGGCAGTACTTC
TRBJ2-5 TRBD1 few TRBV4-1 CASSLRWDRGRGLPEAQYF TGCGCCAGCAGCCTTCGCTGGGACAGGGGGCGCGGTCTTCCTGAGGCCCAGTACTTC